These 27 T cell receptor beta chains were sequenced from one sample in a study of spatial heterogeneity in lung cancer. Time point described: sample taken at primary tumor resection. TCRdb reprocessed the 5' RACE reads with MiXCR, giving one entry per CDR3 protein. The table lists about 42,000 distinct CDR3 sequences, around 7% of them singletons. The specimen comprised PBMCs, sampled at surgery. These receptors were collected from a female donor with early-stage non-small cell lung cancer.

The table lists this clonotype with many counts. The V and J genes are TRBV20-1 and TRBJ2-1, with unresolved D. V was shortened by 2 bases and J by 15 bases, with 14 bases between the two germline ends. The germline gives CDR1 DFQATT, CDR2 SNEGSKA (reference sequence). This CDR3 has 11 amino acids. This CDR3 is CSARMTDSWFF. Here the CDR3 DNA reads TGCAGTGCTAGAATGACGGATTCGTGGTTCTTC.

This clonotype was found many times. This rearrangement joins TRBV29-1 to TRBJ2-5, with TRBD1 matching over 11 bases. The ends lost 4 bases at V and 2 bases at J; junction bases unmatched: 3. The CDR3 sequence is 14 residues long. Germline V gives CDR1 SQVTM, CDR2 ANQGSEA. The CDR3 region is CSVARDRGQETQYF. The CDR3 DNA reads TGCAGCGTTGCCCGGGACAGGGGGCAAGAGACCCAGTACTTC.

This clonotype was observed many times. This chain connects TRBV12-5 to TRBJ2-3, with 7 bases fitting TRBD1. Looked up from germline, CDR1 is LGHNT and CDR2 is FRNRAP. This CDR3 region has 14 residues. V lost 5 bases to trimming and J lost 2 bases; unmatched junction nucleotides: 4. CDR3 nucleotides: TGTGCTAGTGGTCTGGGACAGAACACAGATACGCAGTATTTT. This sequence encodes CASGLGQNTDTQYF.

The chain combines TRBV9 with TRBJ1-2; 7 bases line up with TRBD1. Germline values: CDR1 SGDLS, CDR2 YYNGEE. The ends lost 3 bases at V and 1 base at J; junction bases unmatched: 9. This CDR3 has 16 amino acids. The CDR3 is CASSASRDRVNYGYTF. The CDR3 nucleotides are TGTGCCAGCAGCGCGTCAAGGGACAGAGTTAACTATGGCTACACCTTC.

This clonotype was recorded at least ten times. The rearrangement links TRBV5-1 to TRBJ2-1; D gene unclear. Germline V gives CDR1 SGHRS, CDR2 YFSETQ. There are 11 residues in the CDR3. V lost 1 base and J lost 8, with 4 bases in between. The CDR3 loop reads CASSLYHEQFF. CDR3 nucleotide sequence: TGCGCCAGCAGCTTGTACCATGAGCAGTTCTTC.

This clonotype has more than one count but fewer than ten. V gene TRBV20-1 combines with J gene TRBJ1-2; perhaps TRBD1 as D (5 bases). V was pared by 5 bases and J by 2 bases, with 15 bases between. The CDR3 runs to 14 residues. Germline-derived CDR1 and CDR2 are DFQATT and SNEGSKA (reference sequence). CDR3 in DNA: TGCAGTGCTCTGGGACTCCTGTTGAACTATGGCTACACCTTC. This gives the protein CSALGLLLNYGYTF.

With respect to this clonotype: At one end the junction does not follow the germline gene, possibly because of a read error. V and J are TRBV4-2 and TRBJ2-3; 7 positions match TRBD1. CDR1 is LGHNA, CDR2 YNFKEQ, per germline. The CDR3 runs 17 residues. The CDR3 sequence is CVSSQDAPRGRTDTQYF. In DNA, the CDR3 is TGTGTCAGCAGCCAAGATGCCCCGAGGGGGCGCACAGATACGCAGTATTTT.

Only one count was recorded for this clonotype. Possible read error: a much larger clone is one base away. This chain uses TRBV14 with TRBJ1-4; maybe TRBD1 (5 bases). The CDR3 totals 11 residues. From germline, CDR1 is SGHDN and CDR2 FVKESK. Trimming took off 3 bases at V and 13 bases at J, with 9 bases between the two ends. The CDR3 nucleotides are TGTGCCAGCAGCCAGGGGGGAACACTGTTTTTT. This gives the protein CASSQGGTLFF.

The table lists this clonotype with many counts. This chain joins TRBV7-2 and TRBJ2-5; 7 bases line up with TRBD2. This CDR3 has 15 amino acids. V gave up 0 bases and J gave up 5 bases; unmatched junction bases: 6. CDR1 SGHTA and CDR2 FQGNSA come from the germline V gene. CDR3 DNA sequence: TGTGCCAGCAGCTTAGCGGGGAGGGTTCGGGAGACCCAGTACTTC. Amino acid sequence: CASSLAGRVRETQYF.

This chain connects TRBV18 to TRBJ1-1; 9 bases are a match to TRBD1. After removal of 3 bases from V and 8 bases from J, the junction contained 13 bases not matched to a gene. The CDR3 has 16 amino acids. Germline assignment: CDR1 KGHSH and CDR2 LQKENI. The CDR3: CASSPVQGASKGEAFF. The CDR3 DNA reads as TGTGCCAGCTCACCCGTACAGGGGGCTTCCAAAGGGGAAGCTTTCTTT.

A few counts support this clonotype. The V gene is TRBV28, the J gene TRBJ2-5; D is undetermined. CDR3 length: 14 amino acids. Trimming stripped 9 bases from V and 5 bases from J, with 19 bases between. Germline V lookup: CDR1 MDHEN, CDR2 SYDVKM. The CDR3 here is CARPPPQPAETQYF. The CDR3 nucleotides are TGTGCCAGGCCGCCTCCCCAGCCAGCGGAGACCCAGTACTTC. The full variable domain, its missing parts supplied by reference TRBV28 and TRBJ2-5, is DVKVTQSSRYLVKRTGEKVFLECVQDMDHENMFWYRQDPGLGLRLIYFSYDVKMKEKGDIPEGYSVSREKKERFSLILESASTNQTSMYLCARPPPQPAETQYFGPGTRLLVL.

The table lists this clonotype with many counts. The CDR3 sequence is CSVERGQGTHEQYF. For the CDR3, the DNA is TGCAGTGTCGAGCGAGGACAGGGGACCCACGAGCAGTACTTC. This chain uses TRBV20-1 with TRBJ2-7; 9 bases match TRBD1. With 7 bases clipped from V and 5 bases from J, the junction kept 12 bases outside the gene matches. The germline CDR1 and CDR2 sequences are DFQATT and SNEGSKA (reference sequence). The CDR3 consists of 14 residues.

In this sample, this clonotype turned up a few times. The chain has TRBV4-1 and TRBJ1-2; D is unresolved. Trimming shortened V by 1 base and J by 4 bases, and 19 bases separated the two germline ends. The germline gives CDR1 MGHRA, CDR2 YSYEKL. This CDR3 has 17 residues. The CDR3 sequence: CASSQATWFRSAYGYTF. In nucleotides, the CDR3 is TGCGCCAGCAGCCAAGCTACTTGGTTTCGTTCGGCCTATGGCTACACCTTC.

This clonotype was counted many times. The chain combines TRBV12-3 or TRBV12-4 with TRBJ1-1; a weak D match, TRBD1 (6 bases). With 7 bases removed from V and 4 bases from J, the gap between germline ends came to 10 bases. The CDR3 length is 12 residues. The CDR3 sequence: CASTPRGTEAFF. Written as DNA, the CDR3 is TGTGCCAGCACTCCCAGGGGCACTGAAGCTTTCTTT.

This clonotype was observed many times. V is TRBV29-1 and J is TRBJ1-1; D may be TRBD1 (5 bases). The CDR3 totals 13 residues. Germline CDR1 SQVTM, CDR2 ANQGSEA. Trimming shortened V by 7 bases and J by 6 bases, and 18 bases separated the two germline ends. The CDR3 here is CSGGGQGRAEAFF. For the CDR3, the DNA is TGCAGCGGGGGGGGTCAGGGCAGGGCTGAAGCTTTCTTT.

This clonotype appeared many times. The J gene is TRBJ1-5, the V gene TRBV7-8; a possible D gene is TRBD1 (5 bases). V lost 2 bases and J 1 base, leaving 9 bases between the germline ends. The germline gives CDR1 SGHVS, CDR2 FQNEAQ. The CDR3 runs 15 residues. As DNA, the CDR3 is TGTGCCAGCAGCTTATGGACAAAAAGCAATCAGCCCCAGCATTTT. Translating gives CASSLWTKSNQPQHF.

This clonotype has only a few counts. The chain has TRBV15 and TRBJ1-6; D might be TRBD1 (5 bases). The CDR3 is 16 residues long. The germline gives CDR1 LNHNV, CDR2 YYDKDF (reference sequence). Trimming removed 3 bases at V and 6 bases at J, with 15 bases between. CDR3 residues: CATSRVPGGANSPLHF. The CDR3 DNA sequence: TGTGCCACCAGCAGGGTCCCTGGGGGTGCTAATTCACCCCTCCACTTT.

The chain uses TRBV9 and TRBJ2-3, with D maybe TRBD2 (5 bases). Per the germline V gene, CDR1 is SGDLS and CDR2 is YYNGEE. The CDR3 contains 13 residues. The V end lost 4 bases, the J end lost 6 bases, and 12 bases lay between the germline ends. CDR3 loop: CASSPRVSDTQYF. The CDR3 DNA is TGTGCCAGCAGCCCGAGGGTGTCCGATACGCAGTATTTT. Variable domain in full (rest from reference TRBV9 and TRBJ2-3): DSGVTQTPKHLITATGQRVTLRCSPRSGDLSVYWYQQSLDQGLQFLIQYYNGEERAKGNILERFSAQQFPDLHSELNLSSLELGDSALYFCASSPRVSDTQYFGPGTRLTVL.

This chain links TRBV5-1 with TRBJ1-1; D might be TRBD1 (6 bases). V shed 4 bases and J shed 3 bases, with 13 bases lying between them. The CDR3 consists of 14 residues. The V gene's germline CDR1 is SGHRS and CDR2 YFSETQ. The CDR3 region has the DNA TGCGCCAGCAGCACACAGGGCTCGCACACTGAAGCTTTCTTT. Its translation is CASSTQGSHTEAFF.

This clonotype was found many times. CDR3 protein: CASNAGQETQYF. CDR3 in DNA: TGTGCCAGCAATGCGGGTCAAGAGACCCAGTACTTC. The chain links TRBV2 to TRBJ2-5; D might be TRBD2 (5 bases). The CDR3 covers 12 residues. Germline V gene data show CDR1 as SNHLY and CDR2 as FYNNEI. The ends were cut back, 7 bases at V and 2 bases at J, with 8 bases in the middle. The full variable domain, rest sourced from reference TRBV2 and TRBJ2-5, is EPEVTQTPSHQVTQMGQEVILRCVPISNHLYFYWYRQILGQKVEFLVSFYNNEISEKSEIFDDQFSVERPDGSNFTLKIRSTKLEDSAMYFCASNAGQETQYFGPGTRLLVL.

This clonotype was recorded a few times. The chain combines TRBV18 with TRBJ1-5; D is unresolved. CDR1 is KGHSH and CDR2 is LQKENI in the germline V gene. The germline V and J ends were trimmed by 2 bases and 6 bases, with 5 bases remaining between them. There are 12 residues in the CDR3. CDR3 residues: CASSPAGQPQHF. The CDR3 DNA sequence: TGTGCCAGCTCACCAGCCGGTCAGCCCCAGCATTTT. The complete variable domain, with remaining parts taken from reference TRBV18 and TRBJ1-5, reads NAGVMQNPRHLVRRRGQEARLRCSPMKGHSHVYWYRQLPEEGLKFMVYLQKENIIDESGMPKERFSAEFPKEGPSILRIQQVVRGDSAAYFCASSPAGQPQHFGDGTRLSIL.

This clonotype has only a few counts. The chain couples TRBV5-1 to TRBJ1-4, with D perhaps matching TRBD1 (6 bases). Germline lookup yields CDR1 SGHRS and CDR2 YFSETQ. CDR3 size: 15 residues. The V and J ends lost 0 bases and 4 bases respectively, with 10 bases between them. Written as DNA, the CDR3 is TGCGCCAGCAGCTTGGGGACAGAATATAATGAAAAACTGTTTTTT. Translation gives CASSLGTEYNEKLFF.

The chain couples TRBV2 to TRBJ2-2, with TRBD2 matching 11 bases. J gave up 4 bases and V 6 bases, and 13 bases lay outside the gene matches. CDR1 is SNHLY and CDR2 is FYNNEI in the germline V gene. The CDR3 extends over 18 amino acids. CDR3 nucleotide sequence: TGTGCCAGCAGGCCCGCTAGCGGGGGGCCACGGGGCACCGGGGAGCTGTTTTTT. This codes for CASRPASGGPRGTGELFF.

This clonotype was detected ten times or more. The chain uses TRBV12-3 or TRBV12-4 and TRBJ1-1; maybe TRBD1 (5 bases). This CDR3 contains 13 residues. V shed 3 bases and J shed 8 bases, with 13 bases lying between them. This chain's CDR3 is CASSFSFKGEAFF. CDR3 DNA: TGTGCCAGCAGTTTCTCCTTCAAGGGGGAAGCTTTCTTT.

This clonotype occurred many times. The rearrangement joins TRBV6-6 to TRBJ2-4, with no clear D. In germline, CDR1 is MNHNY, CDR2 SVGAGI (reference sequence). Trimming pared 2 bases from V and 8 bases from J, leaving 10 bases between. CDR3 size: 13 residues. CDR3 region: CASSYRPWDIQYF. The CDR3 region has the DNA TGTGCCAGCAGTTACCGGCCTTGGGACATTCAGTACTTC.

This clonotype was seen only a few times. The chain joins TRBV20-1 to TRBJ2-1; 11 nucleotides align to TRBD2. Germline CDR1 and CDR2: DFQATT and SNEGSKA (reference sequence). V was clipped by 1 base and J by 4 bases; unmatched bases: 9. There are 17 residues in the CDR3. The CDR3 is CSARARIGTSGYNEQFF. The CDR3 coding sequence is TGCAGTGCTAGAGCCCGAATCGGGACTAGCGGTTACAATGAGCAGTTCTTC.

The table lists this clonotype with a few counts. The rearrangement uses TRBV6-2 or TRBV6-3 and TRBJ2-5; 7 nucleotides match TRBD2. The trim removed 2 bases at V and 5 bases at J, leaving 5 bases unmatched. CDR1 MNHEY and CDR2 SVGEGT come from the germline V gene. The CDR3 consists of 14 residues. CDR3 nucleotide sequence: TGTGCCAGCAGTTACCTCGGACTAGAGGAGACCCAGTACTTC. Protein product: CASSYLGLEETQYF.